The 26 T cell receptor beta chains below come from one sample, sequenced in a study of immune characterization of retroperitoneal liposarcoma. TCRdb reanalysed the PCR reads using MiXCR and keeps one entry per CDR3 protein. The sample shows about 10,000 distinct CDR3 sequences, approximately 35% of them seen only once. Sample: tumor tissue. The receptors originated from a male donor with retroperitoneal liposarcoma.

The CDR3, as DNA: TGTGCCAGCAGCCCACGGGGCGGACAGGGCAACTCCTACGAGCAGTTCTTC. It is translated as CASSPRGGQGNSYEQFF. This rearrangement joins TRBV7-2 to TRBJ2-1, with TRBD1 identical over 8 bases. The germline V gene has CDR1 SGHTA and CDR2 FQGNSA. The length of the CDR3 is 17 residues. The V gene end was trimmed by 5 bases and the J gene end by 10 bases; junction bases not matched to a gene: 19.

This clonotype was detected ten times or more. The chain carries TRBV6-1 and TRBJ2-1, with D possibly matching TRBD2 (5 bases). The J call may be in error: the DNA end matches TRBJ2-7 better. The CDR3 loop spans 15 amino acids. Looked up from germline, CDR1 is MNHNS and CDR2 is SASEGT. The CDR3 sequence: CASSPPGVVSAGQYF. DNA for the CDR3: TGTGCCAGCAGTCCCCCCGGGGTTGTGTCGGCTGGGCAGTACTTC.

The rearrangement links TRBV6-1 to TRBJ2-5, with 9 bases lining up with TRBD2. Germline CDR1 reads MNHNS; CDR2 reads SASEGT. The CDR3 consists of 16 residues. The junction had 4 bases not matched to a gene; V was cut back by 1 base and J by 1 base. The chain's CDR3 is CASSEELAGVQETQYF. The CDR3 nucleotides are TGTGCCAGCAGTGAAGAGTTAGCGGGAGTCCAAGAGACCCAGTACTTC.

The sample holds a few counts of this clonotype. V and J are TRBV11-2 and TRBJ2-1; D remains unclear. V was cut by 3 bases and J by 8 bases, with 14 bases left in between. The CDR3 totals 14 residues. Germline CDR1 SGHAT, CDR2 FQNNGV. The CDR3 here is CASSFSPRTDEQFF. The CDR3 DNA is TGTGCCAGCAGCTTCTCCCCTAGGACCGATGAGCAGTTCTTC.

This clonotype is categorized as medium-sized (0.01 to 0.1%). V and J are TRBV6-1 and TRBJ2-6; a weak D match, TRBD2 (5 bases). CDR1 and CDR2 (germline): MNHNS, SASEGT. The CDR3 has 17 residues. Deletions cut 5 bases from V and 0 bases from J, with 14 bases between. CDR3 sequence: CASSYSAGSSGANVLTF. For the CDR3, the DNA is TGTGCCAGCAGTTATTCCGCGGGTAGCTCTGGGGCCAACGTCCTGACTTTC.

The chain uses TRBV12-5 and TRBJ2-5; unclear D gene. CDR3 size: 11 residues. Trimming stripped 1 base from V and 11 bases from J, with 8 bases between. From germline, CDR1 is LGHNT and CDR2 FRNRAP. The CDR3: CASGLDFEQYF. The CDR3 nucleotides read TGTGCTAGTGGTTTGGACTTTGAGCAGTACTTC. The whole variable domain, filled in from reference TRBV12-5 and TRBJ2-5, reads DARVTQTPRHKVTEMGQEVTMRCQPILGHNTVFWYRQTMMQGLELLAYFRNRAPLDDSGMPKDRFSAEMPDATLATLKIQPSEPRDSAVYFCASGLDFEQYFGPGTRLLVL.

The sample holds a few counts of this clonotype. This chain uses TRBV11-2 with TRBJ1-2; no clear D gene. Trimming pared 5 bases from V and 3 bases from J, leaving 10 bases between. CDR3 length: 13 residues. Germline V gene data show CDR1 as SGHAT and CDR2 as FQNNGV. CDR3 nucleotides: TGTGCCAGCAGCCCTGGGAGTTACTATGGCTACACCTTC. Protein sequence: CASSPGSYYGYTF.

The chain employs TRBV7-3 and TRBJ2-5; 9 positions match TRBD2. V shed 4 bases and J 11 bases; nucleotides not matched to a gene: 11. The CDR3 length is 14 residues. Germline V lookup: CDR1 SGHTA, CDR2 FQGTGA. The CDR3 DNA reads TGTGCCAGCAGCTCGGCTAGCGGGAACAATGAGCAGTACTTC. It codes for CASSSASGNNEQYF.

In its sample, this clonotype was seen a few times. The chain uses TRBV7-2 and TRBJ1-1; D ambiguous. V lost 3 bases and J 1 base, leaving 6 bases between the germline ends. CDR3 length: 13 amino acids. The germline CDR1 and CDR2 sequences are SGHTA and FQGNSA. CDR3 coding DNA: TGTGCCAGCAGCTTTACGGAGAACACTGAAGCTTTCTTT. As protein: CASSFTENTEAFF.

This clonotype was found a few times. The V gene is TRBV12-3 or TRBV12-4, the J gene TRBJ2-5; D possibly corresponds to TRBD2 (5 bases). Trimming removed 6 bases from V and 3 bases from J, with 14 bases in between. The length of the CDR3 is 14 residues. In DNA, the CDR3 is TGTGCCAGCAGCCTAGCTGCGGCGAAAGAGACCCAGTACTTC. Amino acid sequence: CASSLAAAKETQYF.

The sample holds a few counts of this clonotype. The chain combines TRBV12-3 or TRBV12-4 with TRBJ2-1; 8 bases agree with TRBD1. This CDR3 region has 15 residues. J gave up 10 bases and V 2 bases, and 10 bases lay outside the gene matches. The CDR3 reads CASSLSQGARDEQFF. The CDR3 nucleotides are TGTGCCAGCAGTTTAAGCCAGGGGGCGCGAGACGAGCAGTTCTTC.

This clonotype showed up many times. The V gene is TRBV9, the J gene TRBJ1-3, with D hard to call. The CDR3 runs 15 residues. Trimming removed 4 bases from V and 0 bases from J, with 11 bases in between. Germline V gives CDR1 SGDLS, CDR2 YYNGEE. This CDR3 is CASSPTEPSGNTIYF. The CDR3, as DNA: TGTGCCAGCAGCCCAACTGAACCCTCTGGAAACACCATATATTTT.

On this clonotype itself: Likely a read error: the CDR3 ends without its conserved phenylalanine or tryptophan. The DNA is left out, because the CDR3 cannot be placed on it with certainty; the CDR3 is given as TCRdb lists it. This CDR3 is CASSPRYGGNTDTQCL. V and J are TRBV7-2 and TRBJ2-3; TRBD2 was called by the table and not checked on the DNA. The germline CDR1 and CDR2 sequences are SGHTA and FQGNSA. Including both end residues, the CDR3 is 16 amino acids long.

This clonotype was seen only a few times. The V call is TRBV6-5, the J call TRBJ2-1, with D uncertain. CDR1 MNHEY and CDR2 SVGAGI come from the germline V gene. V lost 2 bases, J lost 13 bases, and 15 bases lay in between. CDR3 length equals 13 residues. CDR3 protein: CASSYRVQETQFF. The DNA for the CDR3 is TGTGCCAGCAGTTACCGGGTCCAAGAGACCCAGTTCTTC.

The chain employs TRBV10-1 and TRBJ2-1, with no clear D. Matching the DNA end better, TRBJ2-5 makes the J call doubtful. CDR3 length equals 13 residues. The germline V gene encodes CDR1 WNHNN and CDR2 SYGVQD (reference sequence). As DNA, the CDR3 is TGCGCCAGTCCCCCGCGGTTGAGGGAGACCCAGTACTTC. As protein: CASPPRLRETQYF.

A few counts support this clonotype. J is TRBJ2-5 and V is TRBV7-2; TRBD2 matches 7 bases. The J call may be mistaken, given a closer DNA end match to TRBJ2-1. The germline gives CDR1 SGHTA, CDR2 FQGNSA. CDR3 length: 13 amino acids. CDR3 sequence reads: CASSPVAGGGQFF. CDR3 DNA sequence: TGTGCCAGCAGTCCAGTGGCTGGCGGGGGGCAGTTCTTC.

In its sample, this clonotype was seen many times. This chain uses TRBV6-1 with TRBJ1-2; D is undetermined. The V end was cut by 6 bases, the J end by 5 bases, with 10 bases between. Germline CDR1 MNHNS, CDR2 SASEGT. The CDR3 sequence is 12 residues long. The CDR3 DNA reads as TGTGCCAGCAGCGCGATCGTGTATGGCTACACCTTC. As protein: CASSAIVYGYTF.

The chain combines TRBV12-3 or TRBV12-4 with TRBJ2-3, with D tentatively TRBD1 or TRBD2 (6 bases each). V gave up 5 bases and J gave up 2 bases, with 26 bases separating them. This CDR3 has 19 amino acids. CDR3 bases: TGTGCCAGCAGTCCCCGGTACGGTGTGACGGGGGCAAACACAGATACGCAGTATTTT. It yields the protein CASSPRYGVTGANTDTQYF.

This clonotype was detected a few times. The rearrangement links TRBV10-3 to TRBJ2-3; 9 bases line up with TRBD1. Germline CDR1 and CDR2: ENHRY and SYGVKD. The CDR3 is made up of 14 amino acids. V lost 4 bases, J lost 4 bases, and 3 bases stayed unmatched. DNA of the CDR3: TGTGCCATCAGTGTTAACAGGGGGCCAGATACGCAGTATTTT. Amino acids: CAISVNRGPDTQYF.

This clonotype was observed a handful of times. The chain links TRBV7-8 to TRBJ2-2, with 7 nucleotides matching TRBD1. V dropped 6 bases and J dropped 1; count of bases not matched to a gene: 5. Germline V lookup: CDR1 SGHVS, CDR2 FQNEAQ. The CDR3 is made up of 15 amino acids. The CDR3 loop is CASSRTGLNTGELFF. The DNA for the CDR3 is TGTGCCAGCAGTCGGACAGGACTGAACACCGGGGAGCTGTTTTTT. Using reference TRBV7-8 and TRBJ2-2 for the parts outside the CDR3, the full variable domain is GAGVSQSPRYKVAKRGQDVALRCDPISGHVSLFWYQQALGQGPEFLTYFQNEAQLDKSGLPSDRFFAERPEGSVSTLKIQRTQQEDSAVYLCASSRTGLNTGELFFGEGSRLTVL.

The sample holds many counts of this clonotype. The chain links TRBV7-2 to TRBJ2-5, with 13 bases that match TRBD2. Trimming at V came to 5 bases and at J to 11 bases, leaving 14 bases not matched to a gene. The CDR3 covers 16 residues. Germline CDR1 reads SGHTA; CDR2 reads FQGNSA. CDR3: CASSAGTSGTLGEQYF. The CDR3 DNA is TGTGCCAGCAGCGCCGGGACTAGCGGGACCTTGGGTGAGCAGTACTTC. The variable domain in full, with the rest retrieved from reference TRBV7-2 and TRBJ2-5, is GAGVSQSPSNKVTEKGKDVELRCDPISGHTALYWYRQSLGQGLEFLIYFQGNSAPDKSGLPSDRFSAERTGGSVSTLTIQRTQQEDSAVYLCASSAGTSGTLGEQYFGPGTRLLVL.

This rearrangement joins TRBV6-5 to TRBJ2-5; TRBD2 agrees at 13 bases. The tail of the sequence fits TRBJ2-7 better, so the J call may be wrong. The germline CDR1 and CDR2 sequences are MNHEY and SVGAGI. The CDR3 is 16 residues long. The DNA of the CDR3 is TGTGCCAGCAGTTACTCCGGACTAGCGGGAGAGTACGAGCAGTACTTC. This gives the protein CASSYSGLAGEYEQYF.

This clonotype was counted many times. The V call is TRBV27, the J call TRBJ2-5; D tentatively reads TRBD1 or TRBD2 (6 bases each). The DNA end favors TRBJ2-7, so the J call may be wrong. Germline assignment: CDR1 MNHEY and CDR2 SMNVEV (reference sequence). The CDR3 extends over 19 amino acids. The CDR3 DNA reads TGTGCCAGCAGGTTAAGGGGAGCAAGGGTGCAAGCAGGGGAGGTCGAGCAGTACTTC. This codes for CASRLRGARVQAGEVEQYF.

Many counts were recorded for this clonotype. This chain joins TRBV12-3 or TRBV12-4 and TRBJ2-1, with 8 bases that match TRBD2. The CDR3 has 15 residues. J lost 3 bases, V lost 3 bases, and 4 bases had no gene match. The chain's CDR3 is CASSFITSGYNEQFF. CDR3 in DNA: TGTGCCAGCAGTTTCATAACTAGCGGCTACAATGAGCAGTTCTTC.

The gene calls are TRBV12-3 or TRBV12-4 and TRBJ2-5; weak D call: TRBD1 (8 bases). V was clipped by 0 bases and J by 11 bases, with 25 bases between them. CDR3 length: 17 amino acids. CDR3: CASSLAWGGQGAREQYF. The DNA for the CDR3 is TGTGCCAGCAGTTTAGCGTGGGGGGGGCAGGGGGCGAGAGAGCAGTACTTC.

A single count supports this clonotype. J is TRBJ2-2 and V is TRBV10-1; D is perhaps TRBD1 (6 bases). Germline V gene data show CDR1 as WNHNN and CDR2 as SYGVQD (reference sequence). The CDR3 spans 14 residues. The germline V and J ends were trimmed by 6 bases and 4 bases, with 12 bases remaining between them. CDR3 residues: CASRAGALTGELFF. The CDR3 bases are TGCGCCAGCAGGGCAGGGGCGCTCACCGGGGAGCTGTTTTTT.